The 13 T cell receptor beta chains given below trace back to one sample, sequenced in a study of blood T cell repertoires in COVID-19. Sequenced by immunoSEQ multiplex PCR; TCRdb stores in-frame clones only, minus some. The sample consists of 150,000 to 200,000 clones, around 83% of them appearing once. The sequenced sample was peripheral blood. All receptors derive from a human donor in a cohort sampled during active COVID-19.

J is TRBJ1-5 and V is TRBV6-5; possibly TRBD1 for D (6 bases). Trimming shortened V by 5 bases and J by 1 base, and 12 bases separated the two germline ends. In germline, CDR1 is MNHEY, CDR2 SVGAGI. The CDR3 consists of 15 residues. Here the CDR3 DNA reads TGTGCCAGCAGTATACTACAGGGAAGCAATCAGCCCCAGCATTTT. It codes for CASSILQGSNQPQHF.

The chain joins TRBV6-1 to TRBJ1-1; a possible D gene is TRBD1 (5 bases). CDR3 size: 14 residues. Trimming stripped 2 bases from V and 1 base from J, with 8 bases between. Germline V lookup: CDR1 MNHNS, CDR2 SASEGT. The DNA of the CDR3 is TGTGCCAGCAGTGAAAACAGGCGGAACACTGAAGCTTTCTTT. Translation gives CASSENRRNTEAFF.

This chain uses TRBV5-4 with TRBJ2-7, with TRBD1 matching 7 bases. V gave up 7 bases and J gave up 5 bases; unmatched junction bases: 9. The CDR3 sequence is 13 residues long. The germline V gene encodes CDR1 SGHNT and CDR2 YYREEE (reference sequence). CDR3 protein: CASGRQGTDEQYF. In nucleotides, the CDR3 is TGTGCCAGCGGTCGACAGGGTACCGACGAGCAGTACTTC.

This chain joins TRBV12-3 or TRBV12-4 and TRBJ1-2; tentatively, D is TRBD1 (5 bases). V lost 4 bases, J lost 10 bases, and 10 bases lay in between. There are 11 residues in the CDR3. In DNA, the CDR3 is TGTGCCAGCAGTTCGATCAGGGACTACACCTTC. This codes for CASSSIRDYTF.

CDR3 sequence (DNA): TGTGCCAGCAGCAAGGGAGGGCGCGTCACTGAAGCTTTCTTT. Its translation is CASSKGGRVTEAFF. The chain recombines TRBV6-5 with TRBJ1-1; no firm D call. V dropped 6 bases and J dropped 4 bases, with 15 bases sitting between them. CDR3 length: 14 residues. Germline CDR1 and CDR2: MNHEY and SVGAGI.

V gene TRBV18 combines with J gene TRBJ2-7, with 9 bases aligning to TRBD2. The CDR3 extends over 15 amino acids. Germline values: CDR1 KGHSH, CDR2 LQKENI. The V segment lost 0 bases and the J segment 6 bases; nucleotides outside the gene matches: 6. CDR3 bases: TGTGCCAGCTCACCACCCAGCGGGGGGTCAGGCGAGCAGTACTTC. Translated, it gives CASSPPSGGSGEQYF.

The chain links TRBV5-4 to TRBJ2-3, with TRBD2 matching 10 bases. The germline V gene has CDR1 SGHNT and CDR2 YYREEE (reference sequence). Trimming at V came to 3 bases and at J to 5 bases, leaving 12 bases not matched to a gene. CDR3 length: 17 amino acids. In nucleotides, the CDR3 is TGTGCCAGCAGCTCCCTGGGCCTAGCGGGGGCGATAGATACGCAGTATTTT. Protein product: CASSSLGLAGAIDTQYF.

This chain joins TRBV6-5 and TRBJ1-1, with a tentative D call TRBD1 (6 bases). The V end was cut by 5 bases, the J end by 6 bases, with 19 bases between. CDR3 length equals 15 residues. Looked up from germline, CDR1 is MNHEY and CDR2 is SVGAGI. The CDR3: CASSPPRGGGAEAFF. The CDR3 nucleotides read TGTGCCAGCAGTCCCCCGCGAGGGGGTGGGGCTGAAGCTTTCTTT.

This clone has just one count. V and J are TRBV7-3 and TRBJ2-7; the match to TRBD1 covers 10 bases. This CDR3 comprises 16 residues. V gave up 0 bases and J gave up 4 bases; unmatched junction bases: 6. Germline CDR1 and CDR2: SGHTA and FQGTGA. The CDR3 loop is CASSLTAGQGKYEQYF. The CDR3 region has the DNA TGTGCCAGCAGCTTAACCGCGGGACAGGGGAAATACGAGCAGTACTTC.

This sequence joins TRBV19 and TRBJ2-1; 8 positions match TRBD1. Germline CDR1 and CDR2: LNHDA and SQIVND (reference sequence). CDR3 size: 17 residues. The ends lost 1 base at V and 0 bases at J; junction bases unmatched: 5. The CDR3 loop is CASSIGTGTSSYNEQFF. The CDR3 DNA is TGTGCCAGTAGTATAGGGACAGGGACGAGCTCCTACAATGAGCAGTTCTTC.

The rearrangement uses TRBV18 and TRBJ1-4; perhaps TRBD1 as D (6 bases). CDR1 and CDR2 (germline): KGHSH, LQKENI. The CDR3 totals 17 residues. V was shortened by 6 bases and J by 0 bases, with 17 bases between the two germline ends. CDR3: CASSSDRLKPTNEKLFF. Written as DNA, the CDR3 is TGTGCCAGCTCGTCCGACAGGCTGAAACCAACTAATGAAAAACTGTTTTTT. Variable domain in full (rest from reference TRBV18 and TRBJ1-4): NAGVMQNPRHLVRRRGQEARLRCSPMKGHSHVYWYRQLPEEGLKFMVYLQKENIIDESGMPKERFSAEFPKEGPSILRIQQVVRGDSAAYFCASSSDRLKPTNEKLFFGSGTQLSVL.

The chain joins TRBV4-2 to TRBJ2-7; 9 bases agree with TRBD1. The CDR3 loop spans 17 amino acids. V shed 3 bases, J shed 5 bases, and the junction held 14 bases outside the gene matches. CDR1 is LGHNA and CDR2 is YNFKEQ in the germline V gene. CDR3 DNA: TGTGCCAGCAGCCAGGCCGGGACAGGGAGCGTAGGGGACGAGCAGTACTTC. Translated: CASSQAGTGSVGDEQYF.

The CDR3 bases are TGTGCCAGCAGCTTACTTACTAGCGGAAGAACGACCCAGTACTTC. Translating it yields CASSLLTSGRTTQYF. V and J are TRBV11-1 and TRBJ2-5, with TRBD2 matching over 8 bases. Germline V lookup: CDR1 SGHAT, CDR2 FQDESV (reference sequence). CDR3 length: 15 amino acids. J lost 7 bases, V lost 2 bases, and 9 bases had no gene match. The full variable domain, in which reference TRBV11-1 and TRBJ2-5 provide the parts outside the CDR3, is EAEVAQSPRYKITEKSQAVAFWCDPISGHATLYWYRQILGQGPELLVQFQDESVVDDSQLPKDRFSAERLKGVDSTLKIQPAELGDSAMYLCASSLLTSGRTTQYFGPGTRLLVL.